Included here is one T cell receptor (beta chain) sequence, with context. Its antigen specificity is not known. No much larger clone is present one base from it, and per-base qualities are unavailable. The data derive from a study of identical twins (dated by TCRdb to the mid-2010s). General notes on the study: To test whether fetal clonotypes persist, the study used deep sequencing on TCR alpha and beta repertoires from monozygotic twins, unrelated adults of various ages, and cord blood. To rule out contamination, the twin experiments were replicated at different times with different library preparation protocols. What the research found in general, with its limitations: Invariant T cells such as MAIT and iNKT could partly confound zero-insertion analyses, though diverse VJ usage argued against this for most clonotypes. Because the same donors could not be followed over many years, conclusions were based on cross-sectional statistical analysis. Recombination models systematically underestimated out-of-frame TCR alpha sharing in monozygotic twins but agreed with sharing between unrelated individuals. Fewer insertions were carried by abundant cord blood beta clonotypes; a weaker similar trend was observed in young adult naive repertoires, while no such trend was observed in memory repertoires. Excess twin sharing in beta out-of-frame sequences was weaker because fewer shared sequences lowered the signal-to-noise ratio. Compared with coincidental sharing between unrelated individuals, out-of-frame TCR alpha sequences shared between twins showed an excess of sequences with low generation probability.

Every donor in the study was a healthy Caucasian. The library was obtained by 5' RACE. Sequenced on an Illumina HiSeq 2000. Template switching introduced a universal primer binding site; the final cDNA contained a unique molecular identifier, enabling accurate counting of TCR cDNA molecules. First-strand cDNA for TCR alpha and beta chains was synthesized from specific primers in the conserved constant-segment region. To control for contamination, every cDNA library carried two barcodes: a SMART-Mk sample barcode plus Illumina barcodes. TruSeq adapter sequences and Illumina sample barcodes were added in two successive PCR steps. Sequencing of the TCR alpha and beta cDNA libraries was done on the Illumina HiSeq platform using custom primers. In the original analysis: Unique molecular identifiers were extracted from raw reads with MiGEC, and CDR3 positions were determined with MiXCR. For each individual, recombination models were inferred using an EM algorithm with the repgenHMM and IGoR tools. Shared clonotype analysis was performed with the tcR package in R, normalizing sharing by the product of cloneset sizes. To study raw recombination without the effects of thymic and clonal selection, out-of-frame nonproductive sequences were analyzed. The public reads were reprocessed in TCRdb via fastp at Q25 and MiXCR, keeping in-frame beta chains. Each record represents a unique CDR3 protein, reported with the most common genes and DNA among its rows. TCRdb assigned the V and J calls; the authors' analysis was not used. The sample data list 1.5 million to 2 million distinct CDR3 sequences, and under 35% of these were observed just once. The ten largest clones represent over 0.25% of the sample.

The germline V gene yields SNHLY for CDR1 and FYNNEI for CDR2. Counted from cysteine to phenylalanine, this CDR3 has 14 amino acids. Here the CDR3 DNA is all that survives: 42 bases in frame from base 1. Germline trimming amounts to 7 bases on V and 0 bases on J, with 4 as the count of junction bases outside the gene matches. The specimen was cord blood. The receptor's source is a newborn girl in good health. The V and J segments used are TRBV2 and TRBJ2-5; TRBD1 agrees with 8 junctional bases. The CDR3 here reads CASTRTGYQETQYF. The bases read TGTGCCAGCACTAGGACAGGGTACCAAGAGACCCAGTACTTC.